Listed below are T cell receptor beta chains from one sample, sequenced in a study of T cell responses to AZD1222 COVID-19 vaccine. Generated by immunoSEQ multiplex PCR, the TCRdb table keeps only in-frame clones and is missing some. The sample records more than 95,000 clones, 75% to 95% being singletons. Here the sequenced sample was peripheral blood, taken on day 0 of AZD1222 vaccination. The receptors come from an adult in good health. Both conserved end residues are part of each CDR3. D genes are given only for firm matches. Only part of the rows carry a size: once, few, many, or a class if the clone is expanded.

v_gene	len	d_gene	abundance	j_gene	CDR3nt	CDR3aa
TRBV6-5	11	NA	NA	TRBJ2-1	TGTGCCAGCATCGAATGGGATGAGCAGTTCTTC	CASIEWDEQFF
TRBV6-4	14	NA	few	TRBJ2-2	TGTGCCAGCAGTGGAGAGACGGACACCGGGGAGCTGTTTTTT	CASSGETDTGELFF
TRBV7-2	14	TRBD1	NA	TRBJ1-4	TGTGCCAGCAGCTTGCGACAGGGTGGGGAAAAACTGTTTTTT	CASSLRQGGEKLFF
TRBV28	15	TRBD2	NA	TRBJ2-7	TGTGCCAGCAGTTTACCCGGGGGGGGCTCCTACGAGCAGTACTTC	CASSLPGGGSYEQYF
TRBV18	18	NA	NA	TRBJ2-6	TGTGCCAGCTCACCCAGGACCGACTCGCTCTCTGGGGCCAACGTCCTGACTTTC	CASSPRTDSLSGANVLTF
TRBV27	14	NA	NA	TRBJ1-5	TGTGCCAGCAGTTTAAATGGAGGTAATCAGCCCCAGCATTTT	CASSLNGGNQPQHF
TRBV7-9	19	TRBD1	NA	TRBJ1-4	TGTGCCAGCAGCGTGCGCGGGGCGGGGACAGGGGCCCATAATGAAAAACTGTTTTTT	CASSVRGAGTGAHNEKLFF
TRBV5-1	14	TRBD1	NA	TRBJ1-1	TGCGCCAGCAGCTTGGCCGGGACAGGGGCCGAAGCTTTCTTT	CASSLAGTGAEAFF
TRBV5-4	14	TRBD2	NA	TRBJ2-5	TGTGCCAGCAGCCTCTCTAGCGGCCAAGAGACCCAGTACTTC	CASSLSSGQETQYF
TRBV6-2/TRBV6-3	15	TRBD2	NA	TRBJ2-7	TGTGCCAGCAGTTACTCCGGGACTAGCGGCTACGAGCAGTACTTC	CASSYSGTSGYEQYF
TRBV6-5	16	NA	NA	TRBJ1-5	TGTGCCAGCAGTTTAAACACAGGGTTTGGCAATCAGCCCCAGCATTTT	CASSLNTGFGNQPQHF
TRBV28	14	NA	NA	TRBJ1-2	TGTGCCAGCACCCCGCTAGAAGCTAACTATGGCTACACCTTC	CASTPLEANYGYTF
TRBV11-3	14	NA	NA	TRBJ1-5	TGTGCCAGCAGCTTGACACTCAGCAATCAGCCCCAGCATTTT	CASSLTLSNQPQHF
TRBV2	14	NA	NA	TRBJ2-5	TGTGCCAGCAGTGAAGTTACGAGCCAAGAGACCCAGTACTTC	CASSEVTSQETQYF
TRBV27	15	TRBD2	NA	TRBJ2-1	TGTGCCAGCAACCCCGGGACTACGGTCTACAATGAGCAGTTCTTC	CASNPGTTVYNEQFF
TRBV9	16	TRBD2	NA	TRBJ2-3	TGTGCCAGCAGCGTAGAGGCGGGAGGGAGTACAGATACGCAGTATTTT	CASSVEAGGSTDTQYF
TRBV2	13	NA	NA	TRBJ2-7	TGTGCCAGCAGTGAAGAAGCGCTCTACGAGCAGTACTTC	CASSEEALYEQYF
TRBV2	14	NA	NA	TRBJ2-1	TGTGCCAGCAGTGCCGGGAGGGGGCTAAGTGAGCAGTTCTTC	CASSAGRGLSEQFF
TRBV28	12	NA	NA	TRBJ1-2	TGTGCCAGCAGTTTATCGGTAAAAGGCTACACCTTC	CASSLSVKGYTF
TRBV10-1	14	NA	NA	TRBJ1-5	TGCGCCAGCAGAAACACAAACCTCGATCAGCCCCAGCATTTT	CASRNTNLDQPQHF